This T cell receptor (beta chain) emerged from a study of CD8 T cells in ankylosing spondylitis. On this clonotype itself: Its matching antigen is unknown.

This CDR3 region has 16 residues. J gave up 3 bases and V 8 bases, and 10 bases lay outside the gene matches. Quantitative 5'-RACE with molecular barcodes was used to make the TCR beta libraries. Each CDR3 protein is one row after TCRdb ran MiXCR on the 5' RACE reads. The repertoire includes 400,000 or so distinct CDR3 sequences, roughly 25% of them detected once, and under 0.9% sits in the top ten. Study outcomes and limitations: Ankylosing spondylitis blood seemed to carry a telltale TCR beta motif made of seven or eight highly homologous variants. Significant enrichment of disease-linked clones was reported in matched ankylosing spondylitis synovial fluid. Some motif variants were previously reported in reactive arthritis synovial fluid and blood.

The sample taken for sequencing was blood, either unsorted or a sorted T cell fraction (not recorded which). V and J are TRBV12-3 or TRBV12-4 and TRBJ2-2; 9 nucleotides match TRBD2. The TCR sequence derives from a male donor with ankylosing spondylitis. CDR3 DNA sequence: TGTGCCAGCTTAATGAGCGGGAGGCCGTACACCGGGGAGCTGTTTTTT. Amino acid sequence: CASLMSGRPYTGELFF.